Listed below are T cell receptor beta chains from one sample, sequenced in a study of blood T cell repertoires in COVID-19. Clones were read by immunoSEQ multiplex PCR, and TCRdb kept only the in-frame ones, dropping some. The sample lists a few hundred thousand clones, roughly 80% seen once, with less than 11% in the top ten. Input material: peripheral blood. Receptor source: a woman of 80 years or more with acute or convalescent COVID-19. Both conserved end residues are part of each CDR3. Each record gives: D gene, V gene, clone size, J gene, CDR3 length, CDR3 DNA, CDR3 protein. The D gene is left open where the match is weak. The size field is filled for only some rows; it gives once, few, many or a size class.

.	TRBV11-2	.	TRBJ1-3	15	TGTGCCAGCAGCTTAGGGGGGCAGCACGGAAACACCATATATTTT	CASSLGGQHGNTIYF
.	TRBV11-3	.	TRBJ2-7	14	TGTGCCAGCACCCCAGGGGCTTTCTCCTACGAGCAGTACTTC	CASTPGAFSYEQYF
.	TRBV28	few	TRBJ1-3	13	TGTGCCAGCTGGGGCAGGGCTGGAAACACCATATATTTT	CASWGRAGNTIYF
TRBD1	TRBV10-2	.	TRBJ2-1	15	TGCGCAACCTCCACCGGGACAGGGGCCTACAATGAGCAGTTCTTC	CATSTGTGAYNEQFF
.	TRBV2	.	TRBJ2-1	12	TGTGCCAGCAGTGAACTAGTGGATGAGCAGTTCTTC	CASSELVDEQFF
TRBD2	TRBV3-1/TRBV3-2	.	TRBJ2-7	16	TGTGCCAGCAGCCAAGGGGGTCTAGCGGGAGCACGCGAGCAGTACTTC	CASSQGGLAGAREQYF
TRBD2	TRBV5-1	.	TRBJ2-1	17	TGCGCCAGCAGCGTGGCTACTTCTAGCGGGGGGGTTAATGAGCAGTTCTTC	CASSVATSSGGVNEQFF
TRBD2	TRBV11-3	.	TRBJ2-3	13	TGTGCCAGCCGAGCGGGGAGCACAGATACGCAGTATTTT	CASRAGSTDTQYF
TRBD2	TRBV29-1	.	TRBJ2-1	14	TGCAGCGTGGGACTAGCGGGGGGGCCAAGTGAGCAGTTCTTC	CSVGLAGGPSEQFF
TRBD1	TRBV6-2/TRBV6-3	once	TRBJ1-1	13	TGTGCCAGCAGTTACGGCGACAGGGGGCATGCTTTCTTT	CASSYGDRGHAFF
TRBD2	TRBV3-1/TRBV3-2	.	TRBJ2-7	18	TGTGCCAGCAGCCAAGCGGCGTCTAGCGGGAGGGTGCGCGGCGAGCAGTACTTC	CASSQAASSGRVRGEQYF
TRBD2	TRBV11-3	few	TRBJ2-7	14	TGTGCCAGCAGCTTAAGCGGGAGCTCCTACGAGCAGTACTTC	CASSLSGSSYEQYF
.	TRBV19	few	TRBJ1-1	13	TGTGCCAGCCGGACTCAAATGAACACTGAAGCTTTCTTT	CASRTQMNTEAFF
TRBD2	TRBV28	.	TRBJ2-1	19	TGTGCCAGCAGTTTACCCCGTTCGGGGCGGGAGGTTATATCTCATGAGCAGTTCTTC	CASSLPRSGREVISHEQFF
TRBD2	TRBV27	.	TRBJ2-7	14	TGTGCCAGCAGGGCTAGCGGGACCCCCTACGAGCAGTACTTC	CASRASGTPYEQYF
TRBD1	TRBV7-7	.	TRBJ1-6	16	TGTGCTAGCAGCTTAGGGGACAGGGGGCGCAGGACACCCCTCCACTTT	CASSLGDRGRRTPLHF
.	TRBV19	.	TRBJ1-1	13	TGTGCCACGACGATGCAGCGAAACACTGAAGCTTTCTTT	CATTMQRNTEAFF
TRBD2	TRBV18	few	TRBJ2-5	14	TGTGCCAGCTCACAACTAGCGGGGGAAGAGACCCAGTACTTC	CASSQLAGEETQYF
.	TRBV5-1	.	TRBJ1-2	16	TGCGCCAGCAGCTTGGCGGACAGCGCTATTAACTATGGCTACACCTTC	CASSLADSAINYGYTF